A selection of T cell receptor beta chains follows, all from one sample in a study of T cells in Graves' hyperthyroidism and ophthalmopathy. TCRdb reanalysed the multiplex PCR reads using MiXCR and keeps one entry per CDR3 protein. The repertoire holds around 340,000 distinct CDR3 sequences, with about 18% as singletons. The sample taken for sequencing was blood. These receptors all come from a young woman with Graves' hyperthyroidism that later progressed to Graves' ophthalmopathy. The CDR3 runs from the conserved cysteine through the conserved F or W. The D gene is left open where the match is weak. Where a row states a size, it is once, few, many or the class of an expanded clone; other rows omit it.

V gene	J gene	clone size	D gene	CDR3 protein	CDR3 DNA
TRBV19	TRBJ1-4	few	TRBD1	CASSDRGRFTNEKLFF	TGTGCCAGTAGCGACAGGGGAAGGTTTACTAATGAAAAACTGTTTTTT
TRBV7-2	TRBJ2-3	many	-	CASSLDKGYLRGGTQYF	TGTGCCAGCAGCTTAGACAAAGGATACCTCCGGGGAGGTACGCAGTATTTT
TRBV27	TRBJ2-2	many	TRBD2	CASSLLVAGVWTGELFF	TGTGCCAGCAGTTTATTGGTAGCGGGGGTGTGGACCGGGGAGCTGTTTTTT
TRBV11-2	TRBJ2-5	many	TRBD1	CASSWDSVWETQYF	TGTGCCAGCAGTTGGGACAGTGTTTGGGAAACCCAGTACTTC
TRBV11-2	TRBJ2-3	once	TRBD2	CASRPIAGTSGNAQYF	TGTGCCAGCAGGCCAATCGCCGGGACTAGCGGGAATGCGCAGTATTTT
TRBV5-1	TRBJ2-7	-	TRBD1	CASSSGGLGEQYF	TGCGCCAGCAGCTCAGGGGGTTTGGGCGAGCAGTACTTC
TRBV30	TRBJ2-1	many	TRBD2	CARAQSGGLRYNEQFF	TGTGCCCGGGCCCAAAGCGGGGGCCTTCGATACAATGAGCAGTTCTTC
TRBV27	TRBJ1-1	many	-	CASSLFPELNTEAFF	TGTGCCAGCAGTTTATTTCCAGAGCTGAACACTGAAGCTTTCTTT
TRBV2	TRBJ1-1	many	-	CASKWTEVEAFF	TGTGCCAGCAAGTGGACAGAGGTTGAAGCTTTCTTT
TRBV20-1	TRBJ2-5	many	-	CSASQGKETQYF	TGCAGTGCTAGTCAGGGAAAAGAGACCCAGTACTTC
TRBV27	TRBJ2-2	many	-	CASSPEPTGELFF	TGTGCCAGCAGCCCCGAGCCTACCGGGGAGCTGTTTTTT